The T cell receptor (beta chain) under discussion was sequenced for a study of chemoradiotherapy in HPV16-positive cancers. Overall study: A couple of HPV16-positive patients' cells yielded candidate HPV-specific clones and common motifs.

Whole-study findings and limits: Only a couple of HPV16-positive patients supplied the functional HPV-specificity definition. During treatment, candidate HPV-specific clones and E7-related motifs expanded in tumor.

Over chemoradiotherapy, repertoires were sampled more than once. V dropped 8 bases and J dropped 2 bases, with 12 bases sitting between them. The CDR3 has 13 residues. Germline loops: CDR1 MDHEN, CDR2 SYDVKM. Sequenced by immunoSEQ multiplex PCR; TCRdb stores in-frame clones only, minus some. The table includes about 12,000 clones, 89% detected once. A note on this clone: Its matching antigen is unknown.

The source was blood, collected from a patient who underwent chemoradiotherapy. The chain has TRBV28 and TRBJ1-2; D not certain. The receptor was isolated from a human donor with HPV-associated anogenital cancer. Here the CDR3 reads CASSPRGNYGYTF. As DNA, the CDR3 is TGTGCCAGCTCCCCCCGCGGAAACTATGGCTACACCTTC.